This paragraph reports one TCR beta chain. The sample comes from a study of blood T cell repertoires in COVID-19. The germline V gene has CDR1 DFQATT and CDR2 SNEGSKA (reference sequence). V was pared by 3 bases and J by 4 bases, with 8 bases of the junction left unmatched. The CDR3 length is 14 residues. Method: immunoSEQ multiplex PCR; TCRdb's copy keeps in-frame clones and lacks some. Among 100,000 to 150,000 clones listed, roughly 80% were seen once. Specimen: peripheral blood. The sequence was obtained from a man between 65 and 85 years old with acute or convalescent COVID-19. The rearrangement joins TRBV20-1 to TRBJ1-2; TRBD1 matches 7 bases. CDR3: CSASATGAGYGYTF. The DNA for the CDR3 is TGCAGTGCTAGTGCCACAGGGGCGGGCTATGGCTACACCTTC.